This T cell receptor (beta chain) was retrieved from a study of cytomegalovirus exposure and HLA in healthy donors. As for the study in general: Within an early data release were about 85 million unique TCRs drawn from HLA-typed donors.

V shed 7 bases and J shed 0 bases, with 9 bases lying between them. The CDR3 is 14 residues long. From germline, CDR1 is SNHLY and CDR2 FYNNEI. This clone appeared a few times. The antigen is unknown. Broader study findings: Excluded were some V segments that proved indistinguishable, including TRBV6-2 and TRBV6-3. As a later analysis revealed, most CMV-associated TCR beta chains appeared HLA-restricted.

The PCR had 60 Vbeta and 13 Jbeta primers. Profiled with immunoSEQ multiplex PCR; TCRdb holds only in-frame clones, not every one. Among about 240,000 clones, around 80% were seen once, and the ten largest hold 0.4% to 0.6%. J is TRBJ2-2 and V is TRBV2, with a possible D match to TRBD2 (5 bases). The TCR was taken from a boy between 10 and 17 years old in good health and CMV-seronegative. The material sequenced was PBMCs. CDR3 sequence (DNA): TGTGCCAGCATGAGGGCCTCGAACACCGGGGAGCTGTTTTTT. It codes for CASMRASNTGELFF.